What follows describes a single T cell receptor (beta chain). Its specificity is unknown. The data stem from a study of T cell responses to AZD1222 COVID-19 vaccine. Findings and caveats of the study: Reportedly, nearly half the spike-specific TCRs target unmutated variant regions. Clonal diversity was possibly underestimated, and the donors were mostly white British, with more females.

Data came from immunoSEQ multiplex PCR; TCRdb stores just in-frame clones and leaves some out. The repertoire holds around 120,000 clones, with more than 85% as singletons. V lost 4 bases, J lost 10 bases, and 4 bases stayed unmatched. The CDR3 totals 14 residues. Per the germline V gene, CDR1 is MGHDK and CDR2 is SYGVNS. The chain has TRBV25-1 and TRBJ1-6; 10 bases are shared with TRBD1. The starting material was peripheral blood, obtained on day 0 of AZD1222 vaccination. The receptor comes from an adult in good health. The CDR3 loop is CASSGQGAGSPLHF. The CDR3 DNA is TGTGCCAGCAGTGGACAGGGGGCCGGATCACCCCTCCACTTT.